This TCR beta chain was captured in a study of control samples from healthy donors and cancer patients. The repertoire was sequenced with immunoSEQ multiplex PCR; TCRdb's copy has only in-frame clones and lacks some. The sample gives roughly 130,000 clones, 75% to 95% of which show up once; over 2% is in the top ten. The origin of this receptor is a man between 18 and 29 years old in good health. Sequenced sample: blood.

The CDR3 reads CASSVGGSPSTDTQYF. DNA of the CDR3: TGTGCCAGCAGCGTAGGAGGCAGCCCTAGCACAGATACGCAGTATTTT. This chain uses TRBV9 with TRBJ2-3; D uncertain. Germline loops: CDR1 SGDLS, CDR2 YYNGEE. CDR3 length: 16 amino acids. V was shortened by 0 bases and J by 0 bases, with 11 bases between the two germline ends.